This T cell receptor (beta chain) is from a study of cytomegalovirus exposure and HLA in healthy donors. Overall study context: In an earlier analysis, around 120 million unique TCR beta sequences were found from some 200 million T cells.

The PCR ran on 60 Vbeta and 13 Jbeta primers. The data were produced by immunoSEQ multiplex PCR, yet TCRdb's version contains in-frame clones alone and is incomplete. This sample has about 130,000 clones, with 70% to 75% found just once. Study-wide results and limits: TCR beta chains associated with HLA were, in a later analysis, more clonally expanded than equally common others. A missense variant in DCLRE1C was later tied to TCR beta V- and J-gene trimming.

Trimming removed 6 bases from V and 7 bases from J; junction bases left unmatched: 17. CDR3 size: 16 residues. The germline V gene has CDR1 MNHNY and CDR2 SVGAGI (reference sequence). Worth noting for this clone: Antigen: not known.

Sequencing was carried out using PBMCs. The chain combines TRBV6-6 with TRBJ2-7, with 8 nucleotides matching TRBD1. The origin of this receptor is a male donor in good health and CMV-seronegative. The chain's CDR3 is CASRPSGRTGTEEQYF. In DNA, the CDR3 is TGTGCCAGCAGGCCCTCTGGTCGGACAGGGACCGAGGAGCAGTACTTC.